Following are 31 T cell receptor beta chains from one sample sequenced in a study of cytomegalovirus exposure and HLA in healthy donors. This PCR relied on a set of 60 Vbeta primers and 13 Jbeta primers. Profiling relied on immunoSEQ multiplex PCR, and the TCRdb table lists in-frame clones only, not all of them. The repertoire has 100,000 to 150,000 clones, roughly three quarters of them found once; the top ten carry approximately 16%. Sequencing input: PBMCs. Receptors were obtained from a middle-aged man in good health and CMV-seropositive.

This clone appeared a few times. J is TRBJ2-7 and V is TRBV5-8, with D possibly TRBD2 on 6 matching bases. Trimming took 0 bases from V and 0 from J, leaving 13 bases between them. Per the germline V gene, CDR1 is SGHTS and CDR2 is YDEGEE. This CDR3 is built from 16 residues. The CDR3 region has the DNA TGTGCCAGCAGCTTGGGGTTCTGGACTACCTCCTACGAGCAGTACTTC. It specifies CASSLGFWTTSYEQYF.

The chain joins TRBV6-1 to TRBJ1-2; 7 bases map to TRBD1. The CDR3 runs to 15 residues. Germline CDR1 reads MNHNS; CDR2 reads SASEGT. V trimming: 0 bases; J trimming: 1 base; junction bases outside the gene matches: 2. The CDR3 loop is CASSEAGTVNYGYTF. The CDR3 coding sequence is TGTGCCAGCAGTGAAGCGGGGACAGTTAACTATGGCTACACCTTC.

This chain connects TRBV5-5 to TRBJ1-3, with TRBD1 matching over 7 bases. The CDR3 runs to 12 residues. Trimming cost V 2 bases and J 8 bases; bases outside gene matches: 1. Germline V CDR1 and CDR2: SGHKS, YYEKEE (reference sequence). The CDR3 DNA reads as TGTGCCAGCAGCTTTACAGGGGACACCATATATTTT. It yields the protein CASSFTGDTIYF.

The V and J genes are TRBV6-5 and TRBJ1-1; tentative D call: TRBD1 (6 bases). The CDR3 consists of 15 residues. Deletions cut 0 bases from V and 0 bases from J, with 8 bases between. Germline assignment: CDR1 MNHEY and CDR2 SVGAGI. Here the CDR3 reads CASSYSNRVNTEAFF. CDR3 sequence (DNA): TGTGCCAGCAGTTACTCGAACAGGGTGAACACTGAAGCTTTCTTT.

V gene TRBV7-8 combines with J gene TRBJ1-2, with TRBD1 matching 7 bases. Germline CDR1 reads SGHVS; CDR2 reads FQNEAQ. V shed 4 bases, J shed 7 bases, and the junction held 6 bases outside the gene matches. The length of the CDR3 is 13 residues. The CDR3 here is CASSSRQGGGYTF. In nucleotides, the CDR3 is TGTGCCAGCAGCTCTCGACAGGGAGGTGGCTACACCTTC.

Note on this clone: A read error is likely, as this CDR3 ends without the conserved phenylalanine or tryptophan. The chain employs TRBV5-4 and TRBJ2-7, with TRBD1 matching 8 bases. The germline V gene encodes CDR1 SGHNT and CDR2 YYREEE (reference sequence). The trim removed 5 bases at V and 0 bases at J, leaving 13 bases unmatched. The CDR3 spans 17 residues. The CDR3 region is CASSPGQGIESSYEQYL. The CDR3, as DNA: TGTGCCAGCAGTCCCGGACAGGGAATTGAGAGCTCCTACGAGCAGTACTTA.

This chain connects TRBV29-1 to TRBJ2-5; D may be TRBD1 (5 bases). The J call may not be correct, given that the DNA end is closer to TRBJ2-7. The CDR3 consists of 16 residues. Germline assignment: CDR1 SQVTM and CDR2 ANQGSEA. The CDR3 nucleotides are TGCAGCGTTGAAGTGTTAGGTGGGATTAGGGGCAACGAGCAGTACTTC. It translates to CSVEVLGGIRGNEQYF.

CDR3 bases: TGTGCCAGCAGCTCAAGAGGGACTAGCACAGATACGCAGTATTTT. It is translated as CASSSRGTSTDTQYF. This rearrangement joins TRBV7-8 to TRBJ2-3, with D maybe TRBD2 (6 bases). This CDR3 contains 15 residues. V was cut by 4 bases and J by 0 bases, with 11 bases left in between. Germline CDR1 SGHVS, CDR2 FQNEAQ. Using reference TRBV7-8 and TRBJ2-3 for the parts outside the CDR3, the full variable domain is GAGVSQSPRYKVAKRGQDVALRCDPISGHVSLFWYQQALGQGPEFLTYFQNEAQLDKSGLPSDRFFAERPEGSVSTLKIQRTQQEDSAVYLCASSSRGTSTDTQYFGPGTRLTVL.

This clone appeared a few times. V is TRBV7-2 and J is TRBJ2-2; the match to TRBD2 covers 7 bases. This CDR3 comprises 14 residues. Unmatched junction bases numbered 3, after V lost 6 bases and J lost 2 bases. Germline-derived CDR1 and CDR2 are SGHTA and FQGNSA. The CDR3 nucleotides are TGTGCCAGCAGGCCTAGCGGAAACACCGGGGAGCTGTTTTTT. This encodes CASRPSGNTGELFF.

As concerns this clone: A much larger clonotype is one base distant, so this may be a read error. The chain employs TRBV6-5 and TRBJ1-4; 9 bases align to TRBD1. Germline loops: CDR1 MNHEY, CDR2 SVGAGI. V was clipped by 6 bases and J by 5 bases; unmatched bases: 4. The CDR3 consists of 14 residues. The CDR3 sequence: CASSPGTGNEKLFF. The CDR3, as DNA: TGTGCCAGCAGCCCCGGGACAGGGAATGAAAAACTGTTTTTT.

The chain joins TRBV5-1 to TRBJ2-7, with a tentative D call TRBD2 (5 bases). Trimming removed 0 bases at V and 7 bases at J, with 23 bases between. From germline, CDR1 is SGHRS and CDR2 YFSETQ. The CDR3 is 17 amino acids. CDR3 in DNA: TGCGCCAGCAGCTTGGGAGGGAAATACCCCCCCCCTCGGGAGCAGTACTTC. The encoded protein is CASSLGGKYPPPREQYF. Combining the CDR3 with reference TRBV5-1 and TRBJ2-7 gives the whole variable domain KAGVTQTPRYLIKTRGQQVTLSCSPISGHRSVSWYQQTPGQGLQFLFEYFSETQRNKGNFPGRFSGRQFSNSRSEMNVSTLELGDSALYLCASSLGGKYPPPREQYFGPGTRLTVT.

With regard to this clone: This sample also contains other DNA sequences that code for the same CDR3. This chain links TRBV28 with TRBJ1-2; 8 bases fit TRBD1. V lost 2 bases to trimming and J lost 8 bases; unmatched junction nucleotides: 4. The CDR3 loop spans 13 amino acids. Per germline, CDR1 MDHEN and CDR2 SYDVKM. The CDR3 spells CASSLGQGGGYTF. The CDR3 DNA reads TGTGCCAGCAGTTTAGGACAGGGTGGGGGCTACACCTTC.

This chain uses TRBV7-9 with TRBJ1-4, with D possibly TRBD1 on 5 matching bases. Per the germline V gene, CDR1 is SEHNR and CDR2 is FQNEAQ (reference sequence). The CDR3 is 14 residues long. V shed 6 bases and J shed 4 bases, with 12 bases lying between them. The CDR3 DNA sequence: TGTGCCAGCAGTACGGGGGAAGGTAATGAAAAACTGTTTTTT. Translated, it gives CASSTGEGNEKLFF.

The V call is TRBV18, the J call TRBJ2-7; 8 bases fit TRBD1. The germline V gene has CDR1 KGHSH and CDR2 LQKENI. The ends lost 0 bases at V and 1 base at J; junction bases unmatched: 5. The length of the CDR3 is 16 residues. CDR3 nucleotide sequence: TGTGCCAGCTCACCACCGGGGACAGGAATTTCCTACGAGCAGTACTTC. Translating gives CASSPPGTGISYEQYF.

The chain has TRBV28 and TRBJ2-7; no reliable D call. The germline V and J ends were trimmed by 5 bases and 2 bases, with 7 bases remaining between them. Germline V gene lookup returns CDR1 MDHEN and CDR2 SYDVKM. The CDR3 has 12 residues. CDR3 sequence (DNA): TGTGCCAGCAGTCGACAAACCTACGAGCAGTACTTC. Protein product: CASSRQTYEQYF.

In DNA, the CDR3 is TGCGCCAGCAGCCAAGGGGGACAGGGGTCGGGTCAGCCCCAGCATTTT. Translation: CASSQGGQGSGQPQHF. The V gene is TRBV4-1, the J gene TRBJ1-5, with TRBD1 identical over 10 bases. This CDR3 comprises 16 residues. Germline assignment: CDR1 MGHRA and CDR2 YSYEKL. The junction had 6 bases not matched to a gene; V was cut back by 1 base and J by 6 bases.

This chain's CDR3 is CASSPRQSSGANVLTF. The CDR3 bases are TGTGCCAGCAGCCCCCGACAGAGCTCTGGGGCCAACGTCCTGACTTTC. The chain recombines TRBV11-2 with TRBJ2-6; D is possibly TRBD1 (5 bases). V was cut by 5 bases and J by 0 bases, with 11 bases left in between. The CDR3 is made up of 16 amino acids. Germline V gene sequence: CDR1 SGHAT, CDR2 FQNNGV.

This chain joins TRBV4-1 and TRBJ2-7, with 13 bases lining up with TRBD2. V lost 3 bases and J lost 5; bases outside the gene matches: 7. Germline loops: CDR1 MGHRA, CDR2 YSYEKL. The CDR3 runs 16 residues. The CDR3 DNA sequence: TGCGCCAGCAGCCACGGGACTAGCGGGGTCCCCGACGAGCAGTACTTC. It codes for CASSHGTSGVPDEQYF.

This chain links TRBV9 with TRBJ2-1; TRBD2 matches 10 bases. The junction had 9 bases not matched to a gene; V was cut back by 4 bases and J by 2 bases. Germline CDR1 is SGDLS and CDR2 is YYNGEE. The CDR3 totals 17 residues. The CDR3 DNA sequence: TGTGCCAGCAGCCTCCCCCTAGCGGGGGAGACCTACAATGAGCAGTTCTTC. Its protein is CASSLPLAGETYNEQFF.

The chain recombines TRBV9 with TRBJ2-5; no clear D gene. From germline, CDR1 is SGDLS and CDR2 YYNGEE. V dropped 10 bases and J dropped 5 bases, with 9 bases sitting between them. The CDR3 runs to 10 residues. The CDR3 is CARLQETQYF. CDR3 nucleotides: TGTGCCCGACTCCAGGAGACCCAGTACTTC.

DNA of the CDR3: TGCGCCAGCAGCTTGGAGACAAGATCATACAATGAGCAGTTCTTC. The encoded protein is CASSLETRSYNEQFF. This rearrangement joins TRBV5-1 to TRBJ2-1, with D unclear. V lost 0 bases and J 4 bases, leaving 11 bases between the germline ends. The CDR3 runs 15 residues. Germline assignment: CDR1 SGHRS and CDR2 YFSETQ.

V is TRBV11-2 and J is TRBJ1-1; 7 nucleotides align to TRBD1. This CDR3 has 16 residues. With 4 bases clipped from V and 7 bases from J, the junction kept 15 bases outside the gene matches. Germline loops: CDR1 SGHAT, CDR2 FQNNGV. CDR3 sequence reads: CASSSDGQGEWDEAFF. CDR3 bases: TGTGCCAGCAGCTCGGATGGGCAGGGGGAATGGGATGAAGCTTTCTTT.

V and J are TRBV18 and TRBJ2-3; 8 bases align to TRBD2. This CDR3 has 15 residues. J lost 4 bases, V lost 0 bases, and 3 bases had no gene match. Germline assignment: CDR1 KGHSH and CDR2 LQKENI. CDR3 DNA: TGTGCCAGCTCACCACCTAGCGGGGAGTCAGATACGCAGTATTTT. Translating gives CASSPPSGESDTQYF.

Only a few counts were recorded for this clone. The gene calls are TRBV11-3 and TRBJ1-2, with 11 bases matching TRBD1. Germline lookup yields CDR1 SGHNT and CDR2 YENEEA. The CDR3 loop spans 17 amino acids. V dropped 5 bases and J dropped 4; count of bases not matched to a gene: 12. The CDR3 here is CASSAAYTGTGGYGYTF. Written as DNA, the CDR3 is TGTGCCAGCAGCGCCGCCTACACCGGGACAGGGGGCTATGGCTACACCTTC. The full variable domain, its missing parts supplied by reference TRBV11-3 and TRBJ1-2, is EAGVVQSPRYKIIEKKQPVAFWCNPISGHNTLYWYLQNLGQGPELLIRYENEEAVDDSQLPKDRFSAERLKGVDSTLKIQPAELGDSAVYLCASSAAYTGTGGYGYTFGSGTRLTVV.

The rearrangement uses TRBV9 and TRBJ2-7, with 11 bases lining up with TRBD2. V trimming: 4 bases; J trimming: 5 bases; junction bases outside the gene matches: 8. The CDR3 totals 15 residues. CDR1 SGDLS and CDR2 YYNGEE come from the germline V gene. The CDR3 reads CASSLLAGAVDEQYF. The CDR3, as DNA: TGTGCCAGCAGCTTACTAGCGGGGGCCGTCGACGAGCAGTACTTC.

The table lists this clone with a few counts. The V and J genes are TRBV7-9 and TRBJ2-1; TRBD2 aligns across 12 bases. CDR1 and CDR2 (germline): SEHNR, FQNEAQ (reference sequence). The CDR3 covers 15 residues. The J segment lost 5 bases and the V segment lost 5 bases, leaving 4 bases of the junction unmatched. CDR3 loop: CASSPGLAGHNEQFF. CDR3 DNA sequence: TGTGCCAGCAGCCCGGGACTAGCGGGCCACAATGAGCAGTTCTTC.

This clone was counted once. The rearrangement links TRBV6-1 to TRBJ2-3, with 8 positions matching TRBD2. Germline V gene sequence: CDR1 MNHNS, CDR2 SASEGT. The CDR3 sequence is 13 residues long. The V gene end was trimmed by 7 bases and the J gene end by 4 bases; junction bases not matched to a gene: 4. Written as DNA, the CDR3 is TGTGCCAGCAACCCGGGAGGGCCAGATACGCAGTATTTT. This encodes CASNPGGPDTQYF.

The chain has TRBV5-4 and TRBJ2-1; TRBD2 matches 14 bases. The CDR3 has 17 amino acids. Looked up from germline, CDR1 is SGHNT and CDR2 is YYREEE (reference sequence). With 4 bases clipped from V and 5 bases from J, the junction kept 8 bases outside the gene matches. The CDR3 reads CASSGHRTSGGNNEQFF. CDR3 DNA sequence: TGTGCCAGCAGCGGACATCGGACTAGCGGGGGGAACAATGAGCAGTTCTTC.

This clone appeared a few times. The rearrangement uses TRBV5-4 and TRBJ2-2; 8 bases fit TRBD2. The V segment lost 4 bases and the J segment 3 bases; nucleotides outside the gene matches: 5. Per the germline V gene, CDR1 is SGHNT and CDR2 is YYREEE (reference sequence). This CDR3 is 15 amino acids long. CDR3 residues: CASSPGGGDTGELFF. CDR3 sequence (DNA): TGTGCCAGCAGCCCGGGGGGGGGCGACACCGGGGAGCTGTTTTTT.

CDR3 DNA sequence: TGTGCCAGCAGCTTAGTGGATGGGTGGGGTAGCGGGGGTCAAGAGACCCAGTACTTC. As protein: CASSLVDGWGSGGQETQYF. The V gene is TRBV7-6, the J gene TRBJ2-5; 9 bases fit TRBD2. The J segment lost 2 bases and the V segment lost 1 base, leaving 14 bases of the junction unmatched. CDR1 is SGHVS, CDR2 FNYEAQ, per germline. The CDR3 contains 19 residues.

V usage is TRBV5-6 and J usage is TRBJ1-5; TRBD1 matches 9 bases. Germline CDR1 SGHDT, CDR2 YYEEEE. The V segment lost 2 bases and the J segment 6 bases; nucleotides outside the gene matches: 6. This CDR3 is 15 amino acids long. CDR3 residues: CASSFWGQGPQPQHF. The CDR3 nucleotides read TGTGCCAGCAGCTTTTGGGGACAGGGCCCTCAGCCCCAGCATTTT.